The rows below give T cell receptor beta chains drawn from one sample of a study of blood T cell repertoires in COVID-19. Assay: immunoSEQ multiplex PCR; the TCRdb copy retains only in-frame clones and omits some. Of approximately 280,000 clones detected, 85% appear once; the ten largest clones hold roughly 5.3%. The sample consisted of peripheral blood. The receptors were gathered from a man aged 50-59 years with active or convalescent COVID-19. Both conserved end residues are part of each CDR3. The D gene is left open where the match is weak. A clone size is listed for some rows: how often the clone was seen (once, few, many), or a class if it is expanded.

j_call v_call clone_size d_call cdr3_nt cdr3_aa
TRBJ2-1 TRBV6-1 few TRBD2 TGTGCCATCCGTGAAGAAATAGCCGGGACTAGCTCCTACAATGAGCAGTTCTTC CAIREEIAGTSSYNEQFF
TRBJ1-6 TRBV16 - - TGTGCCAGCAGCCCGTCGGTGAATTCACCCCTCCACTTT CASSPSVNSPLHF
TRBJ1-5 TRBV19 once - TGTGCCAGTAGTGTCAGGGGCAATCAGCCCCAGCATTTT CASSVRGNQPQHF
TRBJ1-4 TRBV27 - - TGTGCCAGCAGTTTTTCTCCCGGGTCCCAAAAACTGTTTTTT CASSFSPGSQKLFF
TRBJ1-1 TRBV5-4 - - TGTGCCAGCAGCCCGACCCCATATACACAGGAAGCTTTCTTT CASSPTPYTQEAFF
TRBJ1-2 TRBV18 - - TGTGCCAGCTCACCGGGAGGGTATGGCTACACCTTC CASSPGGYGYTF
TRBJ2-7 TRBV5-4 - - TGTGCCAGCAGTGGGGGGAACGAGCAGTACTTC CASSGGNEQYF
TRBJ1-2 TRBV3-1/TRBV3-2 - TRBD1 TGTGCCAGCGCGCTCAGGGGGGACTATGGCTACACCTTC CASALRGDYGYTF
TRBJ1-3 TRBV18 - - TGTGCCAGCTCACGTTCGCGGGGGGCAGGTGGAAACACCATATATTTT CASSRSRGAGGNTIYF
TRBJ2-3 TRBV19 - - TGTGCCAGTAGTATAGGGGAGCTTCCCCCCGGAGATACGCAGTATTTT CASSIGELPPGDTQYF
TRBJ2-1 TRBV7-9 - - TGTGCCAGCAGCTATGGAGTGGTTGAGCAGTTCTTC CASSYGVVEQFF
TRBJ1-2 TRBV23-1 - TRBD1 TGCGCCAGCAGTCCGACCGGACAGGGGGCGCAGGGCTACACCTTC CASSPTGQGAQGYTF
TRBJ2-7 TRBV27 - TRBD1 TGTGCCAGCAAAAGGACAGGGGCCTTCTACGAGCAGTACTTC CASKRTGAFYEQYF
TRBJ2-3 TRBV13 - - TGTGCCAGCAGCCGAGGAGGGAGGATCCCAGATACGCAGTATTTT CASSRGGRIPDTQYF
TRBJ1-5 TRBV12-5 - - TGTGCTAGTGCCCTAGACGGTTTGCCCCAGCATTTT CASALDGLPQHF
TRBJ2-2 TRBV28 once TRBD2 TGTGCCACGAACGTAGCGGGAGAAACCGGGGAGCTGTTTTTT CATNVAGETGELFF
TRBJ2-7 TRBV5-1 - - TGCGCCAGCAGCTCGCGGGTACGCTCCTACGAGCAGTACTTC CASSSRVRSYEQYF
TRBJ2-7 TRBV5-4 - TRBD2 TGTGCCAGCAGCCGGAATGCCGGGACTAGCGGGCACGAGCAGTACTTC CASSRNAGTSGHEQYF
TRBJ1-4 TRBV2 - - TGTGCCAGCAGCAACAGGGTAACTAATGAAAAACTGTTTTTT CASSNRVTNEKLFF
TRBJ1-1 TRBV2 - - TGTGCCAGCAGTGAAGCGCTTCGGTCTGCGGCTGAAGCTTTCTTT CASSEALRSAAEAFF
TRBJ1-3 TRBV3-1/TRBV3-2 few - TGTGCCAGCAGCCCAGATCGAGGCAGCTTCTCTGGAAACACCATATATTTT CASSPDRGSFSGNTIYF
TRBJ1-1 TRBV30 - - TGTGCCTGGCCCTGGGCATTGAACACTGAAGCTTTCTTT CAWPWALNTEAFF
TRBJ2-1 TRBV29-1 - TRBD1 TGCAGCGTTGAGGTCACCAGGGGGGAGCAGTTCTTC CSVEVTRGEQFF
TRBJ2-7 TRBV27 - - TGTGCCAGCAGTAGCGGCGGGACCTTCTTTGGTATCGAGCAGTACTTC CASSSGGTFFGIEQYF
TRBJ2-3 TRBV19 - TRBD1 TGTGCCAGTAGTATACTCCGACAGGGGGGTACAGATACGCAGTATTTT CASSILRQGGTDTQYF
TRBJ1-1 TRBV7-2 - - TGTGCCAGCAGCAGGGGGACGAACACTGAAGCTTTCTTT CASSRGTNTEAFF